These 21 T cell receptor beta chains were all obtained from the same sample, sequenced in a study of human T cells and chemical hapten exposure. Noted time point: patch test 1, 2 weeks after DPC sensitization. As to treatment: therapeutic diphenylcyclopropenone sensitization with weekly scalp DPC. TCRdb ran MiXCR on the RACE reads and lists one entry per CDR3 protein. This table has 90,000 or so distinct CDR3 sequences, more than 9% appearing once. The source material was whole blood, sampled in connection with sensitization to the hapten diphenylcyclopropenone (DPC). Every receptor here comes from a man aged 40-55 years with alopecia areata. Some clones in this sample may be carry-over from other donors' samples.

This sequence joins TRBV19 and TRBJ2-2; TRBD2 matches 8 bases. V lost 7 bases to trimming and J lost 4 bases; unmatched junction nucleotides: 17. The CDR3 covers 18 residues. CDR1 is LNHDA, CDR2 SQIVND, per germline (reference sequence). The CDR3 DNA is TGTGCCAGTACCGGATCTCGGGAGGGCTACCCTAGCACCGGGGAGCTGTTTTTT. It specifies CASTGSREGYPSTGELFF.

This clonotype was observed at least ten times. In nucleotides, the CDR3 is TGTGCCAGCAGTTCGGGTGCCCAGACACGCTCAGGGCAGCCCCAGCATTTT. It codes for CASSSGAQTRSGQPQHF. The chain links TRBV28 to TRBJ1-5; weak D call: TRBD1 (5 bases). CDR3 size: 17 residues. Between the trimmed V and J ends, which lost 4 bases and 7 bases, there was a span of 23 bases. The germline V gene has CDR1 MDHEN and CDR2 SYDVKM.

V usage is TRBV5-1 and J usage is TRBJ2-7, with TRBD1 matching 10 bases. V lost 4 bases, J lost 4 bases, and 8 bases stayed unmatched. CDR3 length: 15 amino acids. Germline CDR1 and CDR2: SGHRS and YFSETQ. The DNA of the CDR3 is TGCGCCAGCAGCCTGCCGGGACAGGGGAGGTACGAGCAGTACGTC. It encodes CASSLPGQGRYEQYV.

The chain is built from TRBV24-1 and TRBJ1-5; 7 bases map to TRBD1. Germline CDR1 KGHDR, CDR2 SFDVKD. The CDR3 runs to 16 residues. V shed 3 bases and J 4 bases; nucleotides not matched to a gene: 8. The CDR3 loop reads CATSDPSGTENQPQHF. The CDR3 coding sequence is TGTGCCACCAGTGATCCCTCCGGGACAGAAAATCAGCCCCAGCATTTT.

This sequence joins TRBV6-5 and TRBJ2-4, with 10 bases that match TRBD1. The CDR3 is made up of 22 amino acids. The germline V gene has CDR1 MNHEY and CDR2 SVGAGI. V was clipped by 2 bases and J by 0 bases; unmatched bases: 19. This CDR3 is CASSYNTPPGTGAALAKNIQYF. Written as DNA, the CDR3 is TGTGCCAGCAGTTACAATACTCCTCCGGGGACAGGGGCCGCGCTAGCCAAAAACATTCAGTACTTC.

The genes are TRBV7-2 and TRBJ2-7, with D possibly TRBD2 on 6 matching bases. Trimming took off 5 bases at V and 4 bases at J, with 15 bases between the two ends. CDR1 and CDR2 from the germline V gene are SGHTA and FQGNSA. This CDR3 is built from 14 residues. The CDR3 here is CASSVRGLSYEQYV. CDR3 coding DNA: TGTGCCAGCAGCGTTAGAGGACTAAGTTACGAGCAGTACGTC.

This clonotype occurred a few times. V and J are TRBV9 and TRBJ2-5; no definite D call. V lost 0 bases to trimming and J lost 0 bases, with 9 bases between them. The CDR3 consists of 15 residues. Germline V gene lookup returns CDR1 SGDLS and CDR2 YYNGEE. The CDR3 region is CASSVGQRYQETQYF. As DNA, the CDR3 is TGTGCCAGCAGCGTAGGACAACGGTACCAAGAGACCCAGTACTTC.

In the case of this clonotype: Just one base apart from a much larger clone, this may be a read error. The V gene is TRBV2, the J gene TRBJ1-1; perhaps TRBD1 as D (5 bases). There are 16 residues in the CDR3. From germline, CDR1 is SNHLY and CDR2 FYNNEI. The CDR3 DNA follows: TGTTCCAGCAGTGAACTGGGCAGGGCCTCGAACACTGAAGCTTTCTTT. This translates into CSSSELGRASNTEAFF.

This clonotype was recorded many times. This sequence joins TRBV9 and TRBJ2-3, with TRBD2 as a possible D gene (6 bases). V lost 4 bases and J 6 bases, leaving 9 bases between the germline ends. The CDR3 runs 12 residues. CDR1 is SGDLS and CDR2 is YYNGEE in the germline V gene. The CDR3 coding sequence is TGTGCCAGCAGCCTGGGGACTGATACGCAGTATTTT. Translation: CASSLGTDTQYF.

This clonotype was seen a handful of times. The CDR3 region is CASSSFSGSYQETQYF. DNA of the CDR3: TGTGCCAGCAGCTCCTTTAGCGGGAGTTACCAAGAGACCCAGTACTTC. The rearrangement links TRBV28 to TRBJ2-5; 9 bases map to TRBD2. Germline V gene lookup returns CDR1 MDHEN and CDR2 SYDVKM. There are 16 residues in the CDR3. V was clipped by 6 bases and J by 0 bases; unmatched bases: 8.

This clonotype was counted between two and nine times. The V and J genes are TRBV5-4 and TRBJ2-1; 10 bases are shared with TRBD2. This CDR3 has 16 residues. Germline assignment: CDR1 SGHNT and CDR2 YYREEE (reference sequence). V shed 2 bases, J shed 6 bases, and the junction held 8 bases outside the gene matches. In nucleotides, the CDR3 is TGTGCCAGCAGCTTACGAGCGGGAGGGCCGGGCAATGAGCAGTTCTTC. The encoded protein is CASSLRAGGPGNEQFF.

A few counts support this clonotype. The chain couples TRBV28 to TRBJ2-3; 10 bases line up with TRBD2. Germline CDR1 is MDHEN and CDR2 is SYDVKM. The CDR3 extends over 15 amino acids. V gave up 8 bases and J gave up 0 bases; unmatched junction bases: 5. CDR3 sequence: CASQSGRASTDTQYF. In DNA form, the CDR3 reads TGTGCCAGCCAGAGCGGGAGGGCGAGCACAGATACGCAGTATTTT.

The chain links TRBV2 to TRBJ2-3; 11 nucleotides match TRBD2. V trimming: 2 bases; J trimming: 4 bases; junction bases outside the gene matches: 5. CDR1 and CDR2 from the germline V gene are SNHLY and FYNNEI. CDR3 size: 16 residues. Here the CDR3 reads CASSELAGGGADTQYF. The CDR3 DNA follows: TGTGCCAGCAGTGAACTAGCGGGAGGAGGGGCAGATACGCAGTATTTT.

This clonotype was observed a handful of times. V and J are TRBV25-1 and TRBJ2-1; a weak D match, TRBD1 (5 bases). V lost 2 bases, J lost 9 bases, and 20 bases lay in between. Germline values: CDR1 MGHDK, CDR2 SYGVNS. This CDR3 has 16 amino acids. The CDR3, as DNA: TGTGCCAGCAGTGAAGGTCTGGGGCGGTACGTGGGTGAGCAGTTCTTC. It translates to CASSEGLGRYVGEQFF.

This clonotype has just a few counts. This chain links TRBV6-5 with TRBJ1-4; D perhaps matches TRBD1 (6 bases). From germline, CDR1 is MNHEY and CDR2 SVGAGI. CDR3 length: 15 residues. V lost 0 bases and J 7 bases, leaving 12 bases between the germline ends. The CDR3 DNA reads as TGTGCCAGCAGTTACTCAGGGGGGGTCGGTGAAAAACTGTTTTTT. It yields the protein CASSYSGGVGEKLFF.

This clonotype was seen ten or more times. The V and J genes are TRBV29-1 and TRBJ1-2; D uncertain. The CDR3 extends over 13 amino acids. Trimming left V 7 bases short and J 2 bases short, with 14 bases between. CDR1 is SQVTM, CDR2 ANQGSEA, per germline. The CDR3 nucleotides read TGCAGCGCCTCACCCCCAGAAAACTATGGCTACACCTTC. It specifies CSASPPENYGYTF. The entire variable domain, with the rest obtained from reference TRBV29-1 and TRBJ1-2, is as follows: SAVISQKPSRDICQRGTSLTIQCQVDSQVTMMFWYRQQPGQSLTLIATANQGSEATYESGFVIDKFPISRPNLTFSTLTVSNMSPEDSSIYLCSASPPENYGYTFGSGTRLTVV.

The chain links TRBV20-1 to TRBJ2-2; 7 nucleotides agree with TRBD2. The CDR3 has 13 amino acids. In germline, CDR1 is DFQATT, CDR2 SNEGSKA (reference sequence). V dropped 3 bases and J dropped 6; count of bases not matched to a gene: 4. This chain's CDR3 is CSARGGVAGELFF. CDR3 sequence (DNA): TGCAGTGCTAGGGGGGGGGTCGCCGGGGAGCTGTTTTTT.

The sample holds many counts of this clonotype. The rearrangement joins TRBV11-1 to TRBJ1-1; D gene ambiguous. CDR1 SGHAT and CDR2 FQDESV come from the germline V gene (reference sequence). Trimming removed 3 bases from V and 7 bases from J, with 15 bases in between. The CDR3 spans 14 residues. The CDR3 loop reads CASSFPGVGDEAFF. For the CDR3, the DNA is TGTGCCAGCAGCTTCCCCGGAGTTGGGGATGAAGCTTTCTTT.

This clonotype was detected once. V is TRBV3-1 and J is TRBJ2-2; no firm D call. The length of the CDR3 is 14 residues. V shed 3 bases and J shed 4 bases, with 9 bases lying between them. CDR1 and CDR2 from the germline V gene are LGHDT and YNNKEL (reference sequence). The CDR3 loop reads CASSQSSRTGELFF. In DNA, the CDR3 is TGTGCCAGCAGCCAGTCCAGTCGCACCGGGGAGCTGTTTTTT.

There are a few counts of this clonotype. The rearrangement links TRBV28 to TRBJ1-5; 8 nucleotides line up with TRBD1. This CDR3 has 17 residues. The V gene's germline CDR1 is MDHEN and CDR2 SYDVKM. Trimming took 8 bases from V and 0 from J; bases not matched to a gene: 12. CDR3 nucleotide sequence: TGTGCCAGCGCAGGGGGCGGGCAAGGGGATAGCAATCAGCCCCAGCATTTT. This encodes CASAGGGQGDSNQPQHF.

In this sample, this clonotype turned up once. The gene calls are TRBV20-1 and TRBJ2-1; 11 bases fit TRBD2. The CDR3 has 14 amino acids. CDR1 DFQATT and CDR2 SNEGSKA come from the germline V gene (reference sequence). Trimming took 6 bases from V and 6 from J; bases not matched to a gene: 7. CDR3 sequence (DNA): TGCAGTGCGGGGACTAGCGGCACCCCCAATGAGCAGTTCTTC. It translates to CSAGTSGTPNEQFF.